The next 5 T cell receptor beta chains were all read from a single sample in a study of cytomegalovirus exposure and HLA in healthy donors. 60 Vbeta and 13 Jbeta primers were used in PCR. Sequenced by immunoSEQ multiplex PCR; TCRdb stores in-frame clones only, minus some. In the table there are over 150,000 clones, 70% to 85% of which are singletons. Sequences were obtained from PBMCs. The receptors come from a woman between 25 and 40 years old in good health and CMV-seropositive.

V is TRBV27 and J is TRBJ2-7, with 11 bases matching TRBD2. V shed 2 bases, J shed 4 bases, and the junction held 4 bases outside the gene matches. The CDR3 has 15 residues. Germline values: CDR1 MNHEY, CDR2 SMNVEV (reference sequence). CDR3 region: CASSLKPSGRYEQYF. CDR3 in DNA: TGTGCCAGCAGTTTAAAGCCTAGCGGGAGGTACGAGCAGTACTTC.

This clone was observed a few times. V gene TRBV5-4 combines with J gene TRBJ2-5; TRBD1 aligns across 9 bases. The CDR3 covers 14 residues. V lost 4 bases and J lost 5; bases outside the gene matches: 6. The germline gives CDR1 SGHNT, CDR2 YYREEE (reference sequence). The CDR3 bases are TGTGCCAGCAGCCCCGGGACAGGGTTCGAGACCCAGTACTTC. Protein product: CASSPGTGFETQYF.

This clone was counted between two and nine times. The rearrangement joins TRBV10-3 to TRBJ2-5; 10 bases agree with TRBD2. V lost 6 bases and J lost 5; bases outside the gene matches: 9. The CDR3 consists of 15 residues. Germline V gene data show CDR1 as ENHRY and CDR2 as SYGVKD. The CDR3 is CAIRKEREGLETQYF. The CDR3 DNA reads TGTGCCATCAGGAAAGAGCGGGAGGGCCTGGAGACCCAGTACTTC.

The CDR3 sequence: CASSLSASDHNEQFF. CDR3 nucleotides: TGTGCCAGCAGCTTATCGGCTAGCGACCACAATGAGCAGTTCTTC. V usage is TRBV5-4 and J usage is TRBJ2-1; D possibly corresponds to TRBD2 (6 bases). CDR1 and CDR2 (germline): SGHNT, YYREEE (reference sequence). V was clipped by 2 bases and J by 5 bases, with 14 bases between them. The CDR3 has 15 amino acids.

The V gene is TRBV18, the J gene TRBJ2-7; 7 bases map to TRBD2. Losses at the gene ends were 3 bases for V and 6 bases for J; bases not matched to a gene: 5. Germline V lookup: CDR1 KGHSH, CDR2 LQKENI. CDR3 size: 13 residues. CDR3 nucleotides: TGTGCCAGCTCACCTTCTCGGGAGGTCGAGCAGTACTTC. Translating it yields CASSPSREVEQYF.